The source of this TCR beta chain is a study of blood T cells in healthy people across ages (dated by TCRdb to about 2015). Concerning the study at large: Template switching captured roughly one uniquely barcoded TCR beta cDNA molecule per two T cells in model experiments. Two additional independent replicas of 1 million unique cDNA reads from the same blood draw were analyzed for two donors (one aged 18 to 30 and one aged 80 or older). To avoid experimental bias, donors of different ages were distributed randomly across sequencing lanes. Using deep sequencing normalized with unique cDNA molecular identifiers, the study measured how TCR beta repertoire diversity changes with age. The donors were split into four age groups: young (average 16 years), middle-aged (more than 35), aged (approximately 60) and long-lived (82). The paper as a whole reports these results and caveats: Observed TCR beta diversity correlated strongly with the percentage of naive T cells measured by flow cytometry. Compared with the aged group, more naive CD4+ T cells, fewer expanded clones and increased TCR diversity were shown by the long-lived group, suggesting age selection. Observed TCR beta diversity per million T cells fell roughly linearly with age, and a significant reduction was already apparent by age approximately 41. Estimates of total diversity based on one million sequenced T cells were regarded as lower bounds and as underestimates. The CMV infection status of donors was not known, potentially confounding age-related changes in expanded clonotypes. Conclusive comparison of naive and antigen-experienced compartments was prevented by the profiling of bulk unsorted PBMCs.

The 35 to 40 donors, aged about 6 to 95 years, were systemically healthy Caucasian individuals from Russia. Approximately 11 milliliters of peripheral blood were drawn from each donor into EDTA-treated Vacutainer tubes. Ficoll-Paque density-gradient centrifugation was used to isolate PBMCs, with at least 6 million per sample. Trizol reagent was used to extract total RNA from PBMCs, with at least 5 micrograms per sample. Naive CD45RAhigh/CD27high T cell percentages were measured by flow cytometry on a PBMC aliquot from every donor. The library relied on 5' RACE. Sequenced using an Illumina HiSeq 2500. A second PCR of 7 to 11 cycles was run with a J-beta primer mix and a sample-barcoded 5' primer. A unique molecular identifier was introduced onto each TCR beta cDNA molecule by a template-switch 5' adaptor carrying 12 random nucleotides. At least 2.5 million CDR3-containing paired-end reads were obtained from each sample. The Mint cDNA synthesis kit, primed by a TRBC-specific oligonucleotide, was used to synthesize first-strand cDNA from all RNA. After uracil-DNA glycosylase treatment, a first 18-cycle PCR used universal primers M1SS and BC2_uni_R on all cDNA. Under the source paper's analysis protocol: For normalization, 1 million high-quality reads were randomly selected from each sample, with every read carrying a distinct molecular identifier. Instead of being binned into consensus sequences, reads that shared molecular identifiers were thrown out. MiTCR, with a Q25 quality threshold and the strictest error-elimination algorithm, was used for CDR3 identification, clonotype clustering and error correction. A nonparametric unseen species model using Euler transformation provided a lower-bound estimate of total TCR beta diversity. TCRdb passed the public sequencing reads through fastp at Q25 and MiXCR, retaining productive beta sequences. Here each entry gathers all rows of one CDR3 protein and keeps the most common genes and DNA. The V and J calls were not made by the authors but by TCRdb's processing. For this sample the table gives around 790,000 distinct CDR3 sequences, of which around 45% were detected only once. The top ten clonotypes cover about 21% of the sample.

Trimming accounts for 5 bases at V and 6 bases at J, while the number of junction bases matched to no gene is 4. The CDR3 runs 14 residues from the cysteine to the phenylalanine. Of all the DNA, just the CDR3 is kept, 42 bases in frame from base 1. Taken from the germline V gene, the CDR1 and CDR2 loops are KGHSH and LQKENI. This clonotype was recorded a few times. The antigen it binds to is not known. Per-nucleotide qualities are absent, and no much larger clonotype sits a single base away. The chain is made from TRBV18 and TRBJ2-1; TRBD2 lines up with 10 middle nucleotides. Material: blood. The receptor comes from a man between 60 and 75 years old in good health. In nucleotide form, the sequence is TGTGCCAGCTCAAATAGCGGGGGGAGCAATGAGCAGTTCTTC. Translation gives CASSNSGGSNEQFF. Extended through the reference TRBV18 and TRBJ2-1 proteins, this CDR3 yields the full variable domain: NAGVMQNPRHLVRRRGQEARLRCSPMKGHSHVYWYRQLPEEGLKFMVYLQKENIIDESGMPKERFSAEFPKEGPSILRIQQVVRGDSAAYFCASSNSGGSNEQFFGPGTRLTVL.